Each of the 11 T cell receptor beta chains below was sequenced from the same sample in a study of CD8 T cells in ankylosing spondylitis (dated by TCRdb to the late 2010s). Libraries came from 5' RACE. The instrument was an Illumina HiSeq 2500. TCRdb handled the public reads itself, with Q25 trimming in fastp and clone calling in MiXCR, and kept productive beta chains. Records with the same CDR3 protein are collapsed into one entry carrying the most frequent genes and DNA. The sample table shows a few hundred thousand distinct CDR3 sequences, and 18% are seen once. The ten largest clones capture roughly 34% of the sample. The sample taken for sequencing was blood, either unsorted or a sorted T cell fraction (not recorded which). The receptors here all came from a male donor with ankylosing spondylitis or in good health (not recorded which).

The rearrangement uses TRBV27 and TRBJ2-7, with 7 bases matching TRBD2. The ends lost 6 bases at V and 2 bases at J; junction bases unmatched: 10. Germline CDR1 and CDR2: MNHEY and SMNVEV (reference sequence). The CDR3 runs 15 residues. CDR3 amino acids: CASSPPLGGPYEQYF. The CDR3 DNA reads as TGTGCCAGCAGCCCCCCGTTGGGAGGGCCCTACGAGCAGTACTTC.

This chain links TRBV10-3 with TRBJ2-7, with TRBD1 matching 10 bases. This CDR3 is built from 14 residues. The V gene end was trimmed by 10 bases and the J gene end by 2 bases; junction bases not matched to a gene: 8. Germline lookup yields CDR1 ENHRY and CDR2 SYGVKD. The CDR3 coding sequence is TGTGCCACCAGGACCGGGACAGGGGCCTACGAGCAGTACTTC. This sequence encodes CATRTGTGAYEQYF.

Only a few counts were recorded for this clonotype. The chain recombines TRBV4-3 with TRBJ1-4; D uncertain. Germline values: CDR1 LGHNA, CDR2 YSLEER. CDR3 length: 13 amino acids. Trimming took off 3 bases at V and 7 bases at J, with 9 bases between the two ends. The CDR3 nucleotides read TGCGCCAGCAGCCACGACGTGGGTGAAAAACTGTTTTTT. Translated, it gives CASSHDVGEKLFF.

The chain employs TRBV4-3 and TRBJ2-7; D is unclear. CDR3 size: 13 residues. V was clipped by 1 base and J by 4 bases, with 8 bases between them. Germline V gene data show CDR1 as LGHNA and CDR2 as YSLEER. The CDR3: CASSQAADYEQYF. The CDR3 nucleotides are TGCGCCAGCAGCCAAGCGGCAGATTACGAGCAGTACTTC.

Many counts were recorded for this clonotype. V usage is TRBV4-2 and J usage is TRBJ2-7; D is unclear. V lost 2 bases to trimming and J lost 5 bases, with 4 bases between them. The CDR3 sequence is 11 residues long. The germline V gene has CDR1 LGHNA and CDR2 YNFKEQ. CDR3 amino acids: CASSQNDEQYF. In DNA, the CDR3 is TGTGCCAGCAGCCAAAATGACGAGCAGTACTTC.

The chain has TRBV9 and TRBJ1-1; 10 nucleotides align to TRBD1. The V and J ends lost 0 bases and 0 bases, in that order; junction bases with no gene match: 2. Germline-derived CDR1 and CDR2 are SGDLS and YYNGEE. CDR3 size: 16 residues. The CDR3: CASSVVGTGVNTEAFF. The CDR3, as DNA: TGTGCCAGCAGCGTAGTGGGGACAGGGGTGAACACTGAAGCTTTCTTT.

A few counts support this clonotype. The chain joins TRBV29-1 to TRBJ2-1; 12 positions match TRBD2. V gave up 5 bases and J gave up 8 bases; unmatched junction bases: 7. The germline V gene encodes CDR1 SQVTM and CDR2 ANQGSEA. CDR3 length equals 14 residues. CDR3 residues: CSVRGGLAGDEQFF. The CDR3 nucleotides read TGCAGCGTTCGGGGGGGACTAGCGGGCGATGAGCAGTTCTTC.

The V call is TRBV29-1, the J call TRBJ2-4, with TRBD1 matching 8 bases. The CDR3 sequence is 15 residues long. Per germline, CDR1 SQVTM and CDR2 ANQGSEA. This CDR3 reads CRAGTGLLAKNIQYF. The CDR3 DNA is TGCAGAGCCGGGACAGGTTTACTAGCCAAAAACATTCAGTACTTC.

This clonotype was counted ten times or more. The CDR3 DNA reads TGCGCCAGCAGTGAGTCCCGAACAGGAGATAACTATGGCTACACCTTC. It codes for CASSESRTGDNYGYTF. The gene calls are TRBV10-2 and TRBJ1-2; TRBD1 is a possible D gene (5 bases). V lost 0 bases and J lost 1, with 12 bases in between. There are 16 residues in the CDR3. CDR1 is WSHSY and CDR2 is SAAADI in the germline V gene.

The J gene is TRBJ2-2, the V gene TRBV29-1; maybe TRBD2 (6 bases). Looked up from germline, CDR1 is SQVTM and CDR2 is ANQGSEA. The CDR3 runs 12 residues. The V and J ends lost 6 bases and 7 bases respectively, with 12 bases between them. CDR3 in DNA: TGCAGCGTCCCTAAAGCGGGCGGGGAGCTGTTTTTT. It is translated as CSVPKAGGELFF.

This CDR3 is CASSHGLANYNEQFF. The DNA of the CDR3 is TGTGCCAGCAGCCACGGACTAGCGAACTACAATGAGCAGTTCTTC. The rearrangement uses TRBV3-1 and TRBJ2-1; 9 bases map to TRBD2. The J segment lost 3 bases and the V segment lost 3 bases, leaving 3 bases of the junction unmatched. The CDR3 spans 15 residues. CDR1 and CDR2 from the germline V gene are LGHDT and YNNKEL (reference sequence).